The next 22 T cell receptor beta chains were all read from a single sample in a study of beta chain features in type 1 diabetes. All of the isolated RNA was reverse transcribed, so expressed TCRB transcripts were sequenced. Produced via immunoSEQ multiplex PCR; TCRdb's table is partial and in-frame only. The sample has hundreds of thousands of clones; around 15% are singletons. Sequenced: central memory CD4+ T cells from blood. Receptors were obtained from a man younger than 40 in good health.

For the CDR3, the DNA is TGTGCCAGCAGGGCTTCGGGTTGGTATGGCTACACCTTC. This encodes CASRASGWYGYTF. The V call is TRBV2, the J call TRBJ1-2, with D hard to call. The CDR3 has 13 residues. Trimming stripped 6 bases from V and 5 bases from J, with 13 bases between. The germline gives CDR1 SNHLY, CDR2 FYNNEI.

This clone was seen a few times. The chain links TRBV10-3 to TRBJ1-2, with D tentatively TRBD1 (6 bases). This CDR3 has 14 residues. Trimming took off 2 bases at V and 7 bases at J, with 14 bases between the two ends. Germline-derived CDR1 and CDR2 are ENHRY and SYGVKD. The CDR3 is CAISERNRVGGYTF. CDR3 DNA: TGTGCCATCAGTGAGCGGAACAGGGTTGGTGGCTACACCTTC.

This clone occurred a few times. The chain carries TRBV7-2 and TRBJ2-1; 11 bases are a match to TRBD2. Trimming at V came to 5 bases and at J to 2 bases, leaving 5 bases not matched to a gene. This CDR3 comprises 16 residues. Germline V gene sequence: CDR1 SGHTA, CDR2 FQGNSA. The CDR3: CASSAPGLAAYNEQFF. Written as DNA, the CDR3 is TGTGCCAGCAGCGCTCCGGGACTAGCGGCCTACAATGAGCAGTTCTTC. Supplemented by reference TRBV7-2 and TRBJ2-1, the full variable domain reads GAGVSQSPSNKVTEKGKDVELRCDPISGHTALYWYRQSLGQGLEFLIYFQGNSAPDKSGLPSDRFSAERTGGSVSTLTIQRTQQEDSAVYLCASSAPGLAAYNEQFFGPGTRLTVL.

The CDR3 DNA sequence: TGTGCCAGCAGTGGGACAGTCCGGGAGACCCAGTACTTC. Its protein product is CASSGTVRETQYF. The genes are TRBV2 and TRBJ2-5, with D perhaps matching TRBD1 (6 bases). V was pared by 4 bases and J by 5 bases, with 11 bases between. The CDR3 runs to 13 residues. Germline values: CDR1 SNHLY, CDR2 FYNNEI.

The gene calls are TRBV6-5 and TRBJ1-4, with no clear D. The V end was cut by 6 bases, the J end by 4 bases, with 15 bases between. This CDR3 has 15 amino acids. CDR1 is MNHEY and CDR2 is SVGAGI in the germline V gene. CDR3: CASRDLRQLNEKLFF. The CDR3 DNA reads TGTGCCAGCAGGGATTTGAGGCAGCTTAATGAAAAACTGTTTTTT.

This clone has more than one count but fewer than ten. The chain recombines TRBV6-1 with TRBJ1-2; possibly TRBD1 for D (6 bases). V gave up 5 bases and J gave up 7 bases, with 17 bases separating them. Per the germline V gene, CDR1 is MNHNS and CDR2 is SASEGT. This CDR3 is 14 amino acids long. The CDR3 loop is CASSQDGRGPGYTF. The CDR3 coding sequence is TGTGCCAGCAGTCAGGACGGTCGGGGGCCTGGCTACACCTTC.

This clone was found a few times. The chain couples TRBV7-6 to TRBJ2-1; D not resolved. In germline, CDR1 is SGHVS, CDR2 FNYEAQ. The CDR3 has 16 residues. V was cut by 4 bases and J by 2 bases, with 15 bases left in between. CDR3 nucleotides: TGTGCCAGCAGCTCGTCCCTTGTGGTTCCCTACAATGAGCAGTTCTTC. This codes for CASSSSLVVPYNEQFF.

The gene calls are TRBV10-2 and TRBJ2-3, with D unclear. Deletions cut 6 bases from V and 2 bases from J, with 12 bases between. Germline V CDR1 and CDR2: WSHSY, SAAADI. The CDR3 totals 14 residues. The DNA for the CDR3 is TGCGCCAGCAGGTCGACACCTTTCACAGATACGCAGTATTTT. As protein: CASRSTPFTDTQYF.

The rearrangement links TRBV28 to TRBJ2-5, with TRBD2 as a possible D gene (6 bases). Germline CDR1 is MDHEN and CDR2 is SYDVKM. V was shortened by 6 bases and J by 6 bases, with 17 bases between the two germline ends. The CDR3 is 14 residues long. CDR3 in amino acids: CASSPRTGEKTQYF. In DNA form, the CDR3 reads TGTGCCAGCAGCCCGAGGACGGGGGAGAAGACCCAGTACTTC.

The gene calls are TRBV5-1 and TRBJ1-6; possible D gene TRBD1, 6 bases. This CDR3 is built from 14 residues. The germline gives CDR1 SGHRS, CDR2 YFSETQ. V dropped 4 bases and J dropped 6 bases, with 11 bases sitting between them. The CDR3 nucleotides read TGCGCCAGCAGCCCAGGGGAAAGTAATTCACCCCTCCACTTT. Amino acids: CASSPGESNSPLHF.

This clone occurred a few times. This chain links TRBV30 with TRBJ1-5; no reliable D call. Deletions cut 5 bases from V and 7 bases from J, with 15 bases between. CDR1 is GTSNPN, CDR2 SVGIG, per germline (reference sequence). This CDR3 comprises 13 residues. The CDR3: CAWADGYEQPQHF. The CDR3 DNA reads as TGTGCCTGGGCGGACGGGTACGAACAGCCCCAGCATTTT.

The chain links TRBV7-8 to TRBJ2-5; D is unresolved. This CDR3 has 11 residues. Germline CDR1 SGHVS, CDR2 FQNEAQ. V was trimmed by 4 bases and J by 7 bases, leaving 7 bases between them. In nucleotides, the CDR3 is TGTGCCAGCAGCTCAGTGGGGACCCAGTACTTC. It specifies CASSSVGTQYF.

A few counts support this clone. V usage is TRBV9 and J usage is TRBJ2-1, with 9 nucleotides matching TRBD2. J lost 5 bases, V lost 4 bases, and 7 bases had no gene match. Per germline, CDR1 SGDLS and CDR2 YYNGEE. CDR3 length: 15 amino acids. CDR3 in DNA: TGTGCCAGCAGCCCGCTAGCGGGGACGAACAATGAGCAGTTCTTC. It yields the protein CASSPLAGTNNEQFF.

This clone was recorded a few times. Here the CDR3 reads CASSGDDTEAFF. The DNA for the CDR3 is TGTGCCAGCAGTGGCGACGACACTGAAGCTTTCTTT. The V and J genes are TRBV2 and TRBJ1-1; D gene ambiguous. V lost 4 bases and J 3 bases, leaving 6 bases between the germline ends. Germline loops: CDR1 SNHLY, CDR2 FYNNEI. The length of the CDR3 is 12 residues.

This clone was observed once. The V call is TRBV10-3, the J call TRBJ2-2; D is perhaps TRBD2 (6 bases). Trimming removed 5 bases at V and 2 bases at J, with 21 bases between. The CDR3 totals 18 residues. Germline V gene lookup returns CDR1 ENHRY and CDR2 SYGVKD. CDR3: CAISSSGLIKINTGELFF. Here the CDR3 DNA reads TGTGCCATCAGTTCATCGGGACTGATAAAAATAAACACCGGGGAGCTGTTTTTT.

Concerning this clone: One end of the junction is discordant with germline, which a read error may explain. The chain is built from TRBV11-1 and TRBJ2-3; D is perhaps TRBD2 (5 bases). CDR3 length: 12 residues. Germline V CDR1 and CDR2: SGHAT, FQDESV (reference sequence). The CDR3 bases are TGTGTCAGCAGTTCACCCGCGGGTACGCAGTATTTT. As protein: CVSSSPAGTQYF.

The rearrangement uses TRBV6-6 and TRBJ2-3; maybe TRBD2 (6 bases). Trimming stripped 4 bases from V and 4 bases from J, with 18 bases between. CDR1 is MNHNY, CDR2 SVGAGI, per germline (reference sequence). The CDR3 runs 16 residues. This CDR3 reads CASSSGRGKRADTQYF. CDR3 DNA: TGTGCCAGCAGTTCAGGACGGGGGAAAAGGGCAGATACGCAGTATTTT.

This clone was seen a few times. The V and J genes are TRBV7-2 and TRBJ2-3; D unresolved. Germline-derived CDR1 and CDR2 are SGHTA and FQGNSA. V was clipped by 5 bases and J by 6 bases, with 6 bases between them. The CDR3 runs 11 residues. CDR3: CASSTADTQYF. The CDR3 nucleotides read TGTGCCAGCAGCACAGCCGATACGCAGTATTTT.

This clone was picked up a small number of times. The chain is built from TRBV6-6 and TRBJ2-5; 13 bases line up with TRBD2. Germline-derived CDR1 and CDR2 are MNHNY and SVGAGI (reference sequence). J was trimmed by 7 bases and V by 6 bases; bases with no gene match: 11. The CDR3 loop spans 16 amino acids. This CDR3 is CASRSGTSGISGTQYF. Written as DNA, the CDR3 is TGTGCCAGCAGGTCCGGGACTAGCGGGATCTCCGGGACCCAGTACTTC.

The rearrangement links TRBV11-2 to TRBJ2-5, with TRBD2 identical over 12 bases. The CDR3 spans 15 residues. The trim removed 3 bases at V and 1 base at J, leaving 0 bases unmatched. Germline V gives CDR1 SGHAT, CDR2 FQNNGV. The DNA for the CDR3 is TGTGCCAGCAGCTTGACTAGCGGGAGCCAAGAGACCCAGTACTTC. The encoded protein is CASSLTSGSQETQYF.

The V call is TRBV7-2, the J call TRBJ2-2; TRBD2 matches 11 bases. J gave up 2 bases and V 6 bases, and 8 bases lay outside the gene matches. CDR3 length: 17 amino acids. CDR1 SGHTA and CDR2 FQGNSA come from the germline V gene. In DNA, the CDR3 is TGTGCCAGCAGACTAGCGGGGGCCCGATTCAACACCGGGGAGCTGTTTTTT. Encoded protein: CASRLAGARFNTGELFF. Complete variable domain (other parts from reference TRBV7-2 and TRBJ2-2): GAGVSQSPSNKVTEKGKDVELRCDPISGHTALYWYRQSLGQGLEFLIYFQGNSAPDKSGLPSDRFSAERTGGSVSTLTIQRTQQEDSAVYLCASRLAGARFNTGELFFGEGSRLTVL.

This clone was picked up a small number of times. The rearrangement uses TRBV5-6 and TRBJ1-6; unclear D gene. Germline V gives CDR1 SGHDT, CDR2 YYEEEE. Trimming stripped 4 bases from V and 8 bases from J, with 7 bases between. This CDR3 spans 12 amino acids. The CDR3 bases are TGTGCCAGCAGCGTAGTAGATTCACCCCTCCACTTT. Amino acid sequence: CASSVVDSPLHF.